Presented here are 8 T cell receptor beta chains from one specimen sequenced in a study of T cell responses to AZD1222 COVID-19 vaccine. Assay used: immunoSEQ multiplex PCR; TCRdb lists only in-frame clones, some missing. The table has 79,000 or so clones, around 80% seen once. Source: peripheral blood, taken 28 days after the second dose of the MenACWY control vaccine. Receptors originate from an adult who received the MenACWY meningococcal vaccine as a control.

The CDR3 DNA reads as TGTGCCAGCAGCTTGTTGGACAGGGGGAAAAGATCCACTGAAGCTTTCTTT. Protein: CASSLLDRGKRSTEAFF. The J gene is TRBJ1-1, the V gene TRBV5-6; TRBD1 matches at 10 bases. CDR1 and CDR2 (germline): SGHDT, YYEEEE. V lost 1 base, J lost 4 bases, and 10 bases stayed unmatched. This CDR3 comprises 17 residues.

This clone was seen at least ten times. The V gene is TRBV14, the J gene TRBJ2-1; 12 nucleotides match TRBD2. V lost 4 bases, J lost 7 bases, and 8 bases stayed unmatched. Germline CDR1 and CDR2: SGHDN and FVKESK. CDR3 length: 16 residues. The CDR3 loop reads CASSPRLAGEGNEQFF. As DNA, the CDR3 is TGTGCCAGCAGCCCTCGACTAGCGGGAGAGGGGAATGAGCAGTTCTTC.

The CDR3: CAWRGPEEAHEQYF. The CDR3 coding sequence is TGTGCCTGGAGAGGACCGGAAGAGGCCCACGAGCAGTACTTC. The rearrangement joins TRBV30 to TRBJ2-7; D not resolved. Germline lookup yields CDR1 GTSNPN and CDR2 SVGIG (reference sequence). The CDR3 is 14 residues long. V lost 3 bases and J 5 bases, leaving 17 bases between the germline ends.

The rearrangement uses TRBV7-2 and TRBJ2-7; D may be TRBD2 (5 bases). CDR3 length: 15 residues. Germline-derived CDR1 and CDR2 are SGHTA and FQGNSA. The V gene lost 0 bases and the J gene lost 5 bases, with 14 bases spanning the gap. The CDR3 spells CASSLATAGYHEQYF. CDR3 coding DNA: TGTGCCAGCAGCTTAGCGACGGCGGGTTATCACGAGCAGTACTTC.

This chain uses TRBV10-2 with TRBJ1-5, with 7 bases lining up with TRBD1. CDR3 length: 15 residues. Germline V gene sequence: CDR1 WSHSY, CDR2 SAAADI. The V gene end was trimmed by 0 bases and the J gene end by 4 bases; junction bases not matched to a gene: 3. CDR3 residues: CASSESHRGNQPQHF. CDR3 sequence (DNA): TGCGCCAGCAGTGAGTCCCACAGGGGTAATCAGCCCCAGCATTTT.

The rearrangement joins TRBV5-1 to TRBJ2-5; D not resolved. Germline loops: CDR1 SGHRS, CDR2 YFSETQ. Trimming took 2 bases from V and 1 from J, leaving 9 bases between them. The CDR3 runs to 14 residues. The CDR3 bases are TGCGCCAGCAGCTTTACCGGGTCCCAAGAGACCCAGTACTTC. Translation gives CASSFTGSQETQYF.

The rearrangement joins TRBV10-3 to TRBJ2-3; no definite D call. V was trimmed by 4 bases and J by 6 bases, leaving 11 bases between them. Germline CDR1 ENHRY, CDR2 SYGVKD. The CDR3 loop spans 13 amino acids. This CDR3 is CAISVGLSDTQYF. The CDR3 DNA is TGTGCCATCAGTGTAGGATTATCGGATACGCAGTATTTT.

The V and J genes are TRBV11-2 and TRBJ1-2; tentative D call: TRBD1 (6 bases). The germline V gene has CDR1 SGHAT and CDR2 FQNNGV. V was clipped by 1 base and J by 6 bases, with 9 bases between them. The CDR3 contains 13 residues. CDR3 residues: CASSLGTENGYTF. CDR3 coding DNA: TGTGCCAGCAGCTTAGGGACAGAAAATGGCTACACCTTC.